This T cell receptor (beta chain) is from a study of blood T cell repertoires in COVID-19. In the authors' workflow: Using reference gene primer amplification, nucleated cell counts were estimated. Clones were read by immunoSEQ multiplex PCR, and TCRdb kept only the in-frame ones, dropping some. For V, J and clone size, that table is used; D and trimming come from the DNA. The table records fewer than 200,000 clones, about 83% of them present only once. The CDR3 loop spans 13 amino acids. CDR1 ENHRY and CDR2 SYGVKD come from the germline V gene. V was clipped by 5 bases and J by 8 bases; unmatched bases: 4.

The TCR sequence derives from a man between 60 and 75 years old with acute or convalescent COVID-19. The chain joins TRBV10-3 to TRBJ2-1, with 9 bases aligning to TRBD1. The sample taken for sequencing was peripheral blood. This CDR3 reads CAISPWDRDEQFF. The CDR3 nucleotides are TGTGCCATCAGTCCTTGGGACAGGGATGAGCAGTTCTTC.